These T cell receptor beta chains were read from a single sample in a study of neurological immune-mediated disorders. Via MiXCR, TCRdb re-called the 5' RACE reads, giving one row per CDR3 protein. The top ten hold under 3% of the sample, which has approximately 65,000 distinct CDR3 sequences, more than 3.5% seen once. Sequencing used PBMCs. Receptors originate from a man in his forties or fifties with multiple sclerosis. CDR3s include the opening cysteine and the closing phenylalanine or tryptophan. Fields, in order: CDR3 DNA, CDR3 protein, V gene, clone size, D gene, J gene. A D gene is named only where the DNA matches it firmly. Rows may omit the clone size; those that give it use once, few, many or a size class.

CDR3nt: TGCGCCAGCAGCCAAGATCTGTTTGTGGGGGCTTTAACGTACAATGAGCAGTTCTTC
CDR3aa: CASSQDLFVGALTYNEQFF
v_gene: TRBV4-1
abundance: many
d_gene: -
j_gene: TRBJ2-1

CDR3nt: TGTGCCAGCAGTCCGGGACAGGGTTTTCTCGGGGAGCTGTTTTTT
CDR3aa: CASSPGQGFLGELFF
v_gene: TRBV28
abundance: many
d_gene: TRBD1
j_gene: TRBJ2-2

CDR3nt: TGCGCCAGCAGCTTTGGGACAGGGGGCGCGGATGAGCAGTTCTTC
CDR3aa: CASSFGTGGADEQFF
v_gene: TRBV5-1
abundance: many
d_gene: TRBD1
j_gene: TRBJ2-1

CDR3nt: TGCAGTGCAAGGGGACAGTGGGACTCTGGAAACACCATATATTTT
CDR3aa: CSARGQWDSGNTIYF
v_gene: TRBV20-1
abundance: many
d_gene: TRBD1
j_gene: TRBJ1-3

CDR3nt: TGCAGCGTTGTTGCGAGGCACACCGGGGAGCTGTTTTTT
CDR3aa: CSVVARHTGELFF
v_gene: TRBV29-1
abundance: many
d_gene: -
j_gene: TRBJ2-2

CDR3nt: TGTGCCAGCAGCCAATCCGCGGGGGCTTTCTTT
CDR3aa: CASSQSAGAFF
v_gene: TRBV3-1
abundance: many
d_gene: -
j_gene: TRBJ1-1

CDR3nt: TGCAGTGCTAAGGGACAGGGGGCTCAGCCCCAGAATTTT
CDR3aa: CSAKGQGAQPQNF
v_gene: TRBV20-1
abundance: many
d_gene: TRBD1
j_gene: TRBJ1-5

CDR3nt: TGTGCCAGCAGCCTGGACAGCTCCCTTGTTTCACCCCTCCACTTT
CDR3aa: CASSLDSSLVSPLHF
v_gene: TRBV27
abundance: many
d_gene: -
j_gene: TRBJ1-6

CDR3nt: TGCGCCAGCAGCCTTACCCCGACAGGGGCCGGTTTTGAGGAGCTGTTTTTT
CDR3aa: CASSLTPTGAGFEELFF
v_gene: TRBV5-1
abundance: many
d_gene: TRBD1
j_gene: TRBJ2-2

CDR3nt: TGTGCCAGCAGTGAAACCGAATTGAGTCAGCCCCAGCATTTT
CDR3aa: CASSETELSQPQHF
v_gene: TRBV2
abundance: many
d_gene: -
j_gene: TRBJ1-5

CDR3nt: TGTGCCAGCAGCTCGGGGGGACGTCAGCCCCAGCATTTT
CDR3aa: CASSSGGRQPQHF
v_gene: TRBV7-9
abundance: many
d_gene: -
j_gene: TRBJ1-5

CDR3nt: TGTGCCAGCAGATCCACAGGGGGCGTGTTAGGCTACACCTTC
CDR3aa: CASRSTGGVLGYTF
v_gene: TRBV3-1
abundance: many
d_gene: TRBD1
j_gene: TRBJ1-2

CDR3nt: TGTGCCAGCAGTTTAGCGGCGTGGGGAACCGGGCGGCTAAGAGAGCAGTTCTTC
CDR3aa: CASSLAAWGTGRLREQFF
v_gene: TRBV12-3/TRBV12-4
abundance: -
d_gene: -
j_gene: TRBJ2-1

CDR3nt: TGTGCCACCAAGCAGGGTACAAGCTCCTACAATGAGCAGTTCTTC
CDR3aa: CATKQGTSSYNEQFF
v_gene: TRBV24-1
abundance: many
d_gene: -
j_gene: TRBJ2-1

CDR3nt: TGCGCCAGCAGCCCCAGGGGCAACTATGGCTACACCTTC
CDR3aa: CASSPRGNYGYTF
v_gene: TRBV5-1
abundance: many
d_gene: -
j_gene: TRBJ1-2

CDR3nt: TGCAGTGCTGGACCAGGGGTCGGTTCACCCCTCCACTTT
CDR3aa: CSAGPGVGSPLHF
v_gene: TRBV20-1
abundance: few
d_gene: -
j_gene: TRBJ1-6

CDR3nt: TGCGCCAGCAGCCAAGTTTTAAGGGGACGGAGCTCTGGGGCCAACGTCCTGACTTTC
CDR3aa: CASSQVLRGRSSGANVLTF
v_gene: TRBV4-1
abundance: many
d_gene: -
j_gene: TRBJ2-6

CDR3nt: TGCGCCAGCAGCCCGGAATCAGGGACTGAAGCTTTCTTT
CDR3aa: CASSPESGTEAFF
v_gene: TRBV5-1
abundance: many
d_gene: -
j_gene: TRBJ1-1

CDR3nt: TGTACCAGCAGCCCTCAAACCCAAGAGACCCAGTACTTC
CDR3aa: CTSSPQTQETQYF
v_gene: TRBV14
abundance: few
d_gene: -
j_gene: TRBJ2-5

CDR3nt: TGTGCCAGCAGCCTATACGGGACGGACTATGGCTACACCTTC
CDR3aa: CASSLYGTDYGYTF
v_gene: TRBV7-2
abundance: many
d_gene: -
j_gene: TRBJ1-2

CDR3nt: TGTGCCACCAGCAGAGATGAAAATACGCAGTATTTT
CDR3aa: CATSRDENTQYF
v_gene: TRBV15
abundance: many
d_gene: -
j_gene: TRBJ2-3

CDR3nt: TGTGCCATCAGCTCGGTATATTTAGATACGCAGTATTTT
CDR3aa: CAISSVYLDTQYF
v_gene: TRBV10-3
abundance: many
d_gene: -
j_gene: TRBJ2-3

CDR3nt: TGCGCCAGCAGCTTTCAAGAGACCCAGTACTTC
CDR3aa: CASSFQETQYF
v_gene: TRBV5-1
abundance: many
d_gene: -
j_gene: TRBJ2-5

CDR3nt: TGTGCCAGCAGCCAAGCCGGGACTAGCAATAGTGAGCAGTTCTTC
CDR3aa: CASSQAGTSNSEQFF
v_gene: TRBV14
abundance: -
d_gene: TRBD2
j_gene: TRBJ2-1

CDR3nt: TGTGCCAGCAGCCAAGATAGACAGGGAGGCGCAGAGACCCAGTACTTC
CDR3aa: CASSQDRQGGAETQYF
v_gene: TRBV3-1
abundance: many
d_gene: -
j_gene: TRBJ2-5

CDR3nt: TGTGCCAGCAGTTCTTCACCCCTCATGGAGCAGTTCTTC
CDR3aa: CASSSSPLMEQFF
v_gene: TRBV6-6
abundance: many
d_gene: -
j_gene: TRBJ2-1

CDR3nt: TGCAGCGTTGAAGGGCCGCCAAATGAAAAACTGTTTTTT
CDR3aa: CSVEGPPNEKLFF
v_gene: TRBV29-1
abundance: few
d_gene: -
j_gene: TRBJ1-4

CDR3nt: TGTGCCAGCAGCTTAGAAGCGGGAAAAACCATATATTTT
CDR3aa: CASSLEAGKTIYF
v_gene: TRBV7-9
abundance: few
d_gene: -
j_gene: TRBJ1-3

CDR3nt: TGCGCCAGCAGCTTGGCTCGGGGGAACTCCTACAATGAGCAGTTCTTC
CDR3aa: CASSLARGNSYNEQFF
v_gene: TRBV5-1
abundance: many
d_gene: -
j_gene: TRBJ2-1

CDR3nt: TGTGCCACCAGTGATTTGATAGGGATATCCCACAATGAGCAGTTCTTC
CDR3aa: CATSDLIGISHNEQFF
v_gene: TRBV24-1
abundance: many
d_gene: -
j_gene: TRBJ2-1

CDR3nt: TGTGCCAGCAGCCACGGGAGGGGTGAAGCTTTCTTT
CDR3aa: CASSHGRGEAFF
v_gene: TRBV12-3/TRBV12-4
abundance: medium-sized
d_gene: -
j_gene: TRBJ1-1

CDR3nt: TGTGCCAGCAGCTTAATGGGGACAGGGTTCGGTGAGACCCAGTACTTC
CDR3aa: CASSLMGTGFGETQYF
v_gene: TRBV7-9
abundance: many
d_gene: TRBD1
j_gene: TRBJ2-5

CDR3nt: TGTGCCAGCAGACCGACCAGGGGGCGGGAGACCCAGTACTTC
CDR3aa: CASRPTRGRETQYF
v_gene: TRBV7-2
abundance: many
d_gene: TRBD1
j_gene: TRBJ2-5

CDR3nt: TGTGCCAGCAGCTCGATACAGGGGCCGGGCTATAGCAATCAGCCCCAGCATTTT
CDR3aa: CASSSIQGPGYSNQPQHF
v_gene: TRBV7-3
abundance: few
d_gene: TRBD1
j_gene: TRBJ1-5

CDR3nt: TGTGCCAGCAGTACGACAACCTCCACAGATACGCAGTATTTT
CDR3aa: CASSTTTSTDTQYF
v_gene: TRBV28
abundance: many
d_gene: -
j_gene: TRBJ2-3

CDR3nt: TGTGCCAGCAGCCTTTCCCCCAGGGGGAATGAGCAGTTCTTC
CDR3aa: CASSLSPRGNEQFF
v_gene: TRBV16
abundance: many
d_gene: TRBD1
j_gene: TRBJ2-1

CDR3nt: TGCGCCAGCAGAGCGGACAGTGACTATGGCTACACCTTC
CDR3aa: CASRADSDYGYTF
v_gene: TRBV5-1
abundance: many
d_gene: -
j_gene: TRBJ1-2

CDR3nt: TGCGCCAGCAGCTTGGCGGTGGTCTCTGGAAACACCATATATTTT
CDR3aa: CASSLAVVSGNTIYF
v_gene: TRBV5-1
abundance: few
d_gene: -
j_gene: TRBJ1-3

CDR3nt: TGTGCCAGCAGTAGCTGGACAGGGGGTGAGGAGACCCAGTACTTC
CDR3aa: CASSSWTGGEETQYF
v_gene: TRBV6-5
abundance: many
d_gene: TRBD1
j_gene: TRBJ2-5

CDR3nt: TGTGCCAGCAGCGTAGGAGCAGGCGGCTACACCTTC
CDR3aa: CASSVGAGGYTF
v_gene: TRBV9
abundance: many
d_gene: -
j_gene: TRBJ1-2

CDR3nt: TGTGCCATCAAAAGCGGGGGGGATGAAGAGACCCAGTACTTC
CDR3aa: CAIKSGGDEETQYF
v_gene: TRBV10-3
abundance: many
d_gene: TRBD2
j_gene: TRBJ2-5

CDR3nt: TGTGCCTGGACTCGGGGGTTTGGCACTGAAGCTTTCTTT
CDR3aa: CAWTRGFGTEAFF
v_gene: TRBV30
abundance: -
d_gene: -
j_gene: TRBJ1-1

CDR3nt: TGCGCCAGCAGCCAAGATCCGGGACAGGTGGCGGGCTACACCTTC
CDR3aa: CASSQDPGQVAGYTF
v_gene: TRBV4-1
abundance: many
d_gene: TRBD1
j_gene: TRBJ1-2

CDR3nt: TGCGCCAGCAGCTCACCGGGACAGGGAGTCGGTGGCTACACCTTC
CDR3aa: CASSSPGQGVGGYTF
v_gene: TRBV5-1
abundance: few
d_gene: TRBD1
j_gene: TRBJ1-2

CDR3nt: TGTGCCAGCAGCTTATCCAGGCTCTCTAATTCACCCCTCCACTTT
CDR3aa: CASSLSRLSNSPLHF
v_gene: TRBV7-2
abundance: many
d_gene: -
j_gene: TRBJ1-6

CDR3nt: TGTGCCAGCATACTCACCGGGACGGCCTATGGCTACACCTTC
CDR3aa: CASILTGTAYGYTF
v_gene: TRBV6-1
abundance: once
d_gene: -
j_gene: TRBJ1-2

CDR3nt: TGCAGTGCTAGAGGTGGTAGCGGGGGGGCCTACGAGCAGTACTTC
CDR3aa: CSARGGSGGAYEQYF
v_gene: TRBV20-1
abundance: many
d_gene: TRBD2
j_gene: TRBJ2-7

CDR3nt: TGTGCCAGCAGCAGTCCGGGACTAGCGGGGGGGCGAACCGATACGCAGTATTTT
CDR3aa: CASSSPGLAGGRTDTQYF
v_gene: TRBV7-6
abundance: many
d_gene: TRBD2
j_gene: TRBJ2-3

CDR3nt: TGTGCCAGCAGCTTATGGAGGACAGGGAGAGAGACCCAGTACTTC
CDR3aa: CASSLWRTGRETQYF
v_gene: TRBV7-8
abundance: many
d_gene: TRBD1
j_gene: TRBJ2-5

CDR3nt: TGTGCCAGCAGCGCGACAGGGAACAATTCACCCCTCAACTTT
CDR3aa: CASSATGNNSPLNF
v_gene: TRBV7-2
abundance: -
d_gene: TRBD1
j_gene: TRBJ1-6